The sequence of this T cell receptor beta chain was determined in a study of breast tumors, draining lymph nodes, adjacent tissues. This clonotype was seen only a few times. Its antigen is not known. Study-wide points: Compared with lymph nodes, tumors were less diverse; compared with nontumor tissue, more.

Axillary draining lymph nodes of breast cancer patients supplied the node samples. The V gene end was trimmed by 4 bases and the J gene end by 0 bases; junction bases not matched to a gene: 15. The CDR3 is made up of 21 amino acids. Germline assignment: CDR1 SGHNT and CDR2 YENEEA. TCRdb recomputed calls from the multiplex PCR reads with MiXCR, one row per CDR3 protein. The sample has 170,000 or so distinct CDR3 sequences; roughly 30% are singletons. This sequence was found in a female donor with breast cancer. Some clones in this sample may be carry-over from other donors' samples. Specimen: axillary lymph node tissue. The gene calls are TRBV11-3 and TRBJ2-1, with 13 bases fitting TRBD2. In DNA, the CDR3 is TGTGCCAGCAGCTCCGGAAAAATCGGGACTAGCGGGGATAGCTCCTACAATGAGCAGTTCTTC. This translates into CASSSGKIGTSGDSSYNEQFF.